This T cell receptor (beta chain) was recovered during a study of T-cell memory formation after mild COVID-19. Whole-study context: Largely, the TCR clusters proved donor specific. Whole-study results and caveats: A balance of CD4 and CD8 characterized clones contracting day 15 to 85, whereas later expanders leaned CD4+.

TCRdb analysed the 5' RACE reads with MiXCR anew, one entry per CDR3 protein. This repertoire shows some 450,000 distinct CDR3 sequences, 15% to 25% found once; its top ten account for about 8.1%. Trimming stripped 6 bases from V and 4 bases from J, with 15 bases between. The CDR3 has 13 residues. Germline V gene lookup returns CDR1 DFQATT and CDR2 SNEGSKA (reference sequence). There are a few counts of this clonotype. Its antigen is as yet unknown. The chain recombines TRBV20-1 with TRBJ1-1; D ambiguous. The source material was PBMCs or a T cell subset sorted from them (not recorded which). This TCR came from an adult woman who had mild COVID-19 (a few samples of this study predate the infection). Cell type and time point are not known. The CDR3 region is CSAPYSLGTEAFF. In nucleotides, the CDR3 is TGCAGTGCGCCTTACTCCCTGGGCACTGAAGCTTTCTTT.